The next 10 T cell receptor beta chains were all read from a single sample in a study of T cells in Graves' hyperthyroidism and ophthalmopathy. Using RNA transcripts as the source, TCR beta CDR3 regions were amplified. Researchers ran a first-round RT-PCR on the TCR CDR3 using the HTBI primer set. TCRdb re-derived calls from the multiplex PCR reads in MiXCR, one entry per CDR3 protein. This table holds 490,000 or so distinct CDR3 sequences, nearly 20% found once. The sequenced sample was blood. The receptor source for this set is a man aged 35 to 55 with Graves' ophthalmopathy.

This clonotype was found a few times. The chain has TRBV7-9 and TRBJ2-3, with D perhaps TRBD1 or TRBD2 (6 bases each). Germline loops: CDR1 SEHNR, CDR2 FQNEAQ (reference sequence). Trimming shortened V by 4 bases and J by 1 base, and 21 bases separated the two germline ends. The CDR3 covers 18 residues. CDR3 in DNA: TGTGCCAGCAGCTCGGGCTGGGGGGCGGCAGTTGGCACAGATACGCAGTATTTT. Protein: CASSSGWGAAVGTDTQYF.

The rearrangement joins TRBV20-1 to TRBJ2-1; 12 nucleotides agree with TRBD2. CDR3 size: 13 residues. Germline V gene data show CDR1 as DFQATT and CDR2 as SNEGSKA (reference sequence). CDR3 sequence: CSLAGGQGGEKFF. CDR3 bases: TGCAGCCTAGCGGGGGGGCAAGGAGGAGAAAAGTTCTTC.

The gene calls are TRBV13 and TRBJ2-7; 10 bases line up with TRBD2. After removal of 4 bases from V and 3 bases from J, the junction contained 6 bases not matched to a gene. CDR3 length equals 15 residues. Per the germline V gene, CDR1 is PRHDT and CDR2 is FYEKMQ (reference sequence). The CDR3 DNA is TGTGCCAGCAGCTCCCTTACTAGCGGGATCTACGAGCAGTACTTC. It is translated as CASSSLTSGIYEQYF.

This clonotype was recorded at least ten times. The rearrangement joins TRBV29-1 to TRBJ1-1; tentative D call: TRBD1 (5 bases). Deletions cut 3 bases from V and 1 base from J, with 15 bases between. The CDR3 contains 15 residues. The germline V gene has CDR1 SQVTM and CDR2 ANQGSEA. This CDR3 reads CSVDPDRQTNTEAFF. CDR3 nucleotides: TGCAGCGTTGATCCAGACAGACAGACGAACACTGAAGCTTTCTTT. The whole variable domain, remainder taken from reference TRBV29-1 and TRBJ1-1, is SAVISQKPSRDICQRGTSLTIQCQVDSQVTMMFWYRQQPGQSLTLIATANQGSEATYESGFVIDKFPISRPNLTFSTLTVSNMSPEDSSIYLCSVDPDRQTNTEAFFGQGTRLTVV.

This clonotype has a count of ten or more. The CDR3 sequence: CASSLTRLNTEAFF. In DNA, the CDR3 is TGTGCCAGCAGTTTGACAAGGCTGAACACTGAAGCTTTCTTT. The rearrangement joins TRBV12-3 or TRBV12-4 to TRBJ1-1, with no clear D. The length of the CDR3 is 14 residues. V lost 3 bases, J lost 0 bases, and 8 bases lay in between.

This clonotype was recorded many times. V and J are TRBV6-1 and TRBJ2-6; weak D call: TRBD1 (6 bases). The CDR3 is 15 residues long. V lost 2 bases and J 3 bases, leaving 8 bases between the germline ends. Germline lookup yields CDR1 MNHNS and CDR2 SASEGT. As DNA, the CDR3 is TGTGCCAGCAGTGAAAGGGGGATTGGGGCCAACGTCCTGACTTTC. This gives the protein CASSERGIGANVLTF.

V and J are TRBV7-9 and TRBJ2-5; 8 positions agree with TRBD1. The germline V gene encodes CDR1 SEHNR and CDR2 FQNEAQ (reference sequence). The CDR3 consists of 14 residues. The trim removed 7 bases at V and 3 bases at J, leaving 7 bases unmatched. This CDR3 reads CASTSLTGEETQYF. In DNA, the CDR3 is TGTGCCAGCACCTCCCTGACAGGGGAAGAGACCCAGTACTTC.

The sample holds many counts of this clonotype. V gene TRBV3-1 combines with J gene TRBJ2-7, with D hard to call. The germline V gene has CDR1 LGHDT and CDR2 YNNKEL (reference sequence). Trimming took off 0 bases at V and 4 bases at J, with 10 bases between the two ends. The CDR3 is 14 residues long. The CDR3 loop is CASSQEPRSYEQYF. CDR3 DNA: TGTGCCAGCAGCCAAGAGCCCAGGTCTTACGAGCAGTACTTC.

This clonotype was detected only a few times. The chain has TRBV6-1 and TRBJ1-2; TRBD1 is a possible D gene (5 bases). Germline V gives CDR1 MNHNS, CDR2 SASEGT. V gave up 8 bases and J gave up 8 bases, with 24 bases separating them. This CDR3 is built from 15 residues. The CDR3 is CASFLSGLSSGGYTF. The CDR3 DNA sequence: TGTGCCAGCTTTTTATCGGGACTCTCATCGGGAGGCTACACCTTC.

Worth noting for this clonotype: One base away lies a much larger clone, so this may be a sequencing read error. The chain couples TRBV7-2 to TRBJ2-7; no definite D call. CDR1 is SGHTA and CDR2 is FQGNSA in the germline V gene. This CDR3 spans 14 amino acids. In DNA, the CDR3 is TGTGCCAGCAGCTTAAATAGTGGATCCTACGGGCAGTACTTC. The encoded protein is CASSLNSGSYGQYF.